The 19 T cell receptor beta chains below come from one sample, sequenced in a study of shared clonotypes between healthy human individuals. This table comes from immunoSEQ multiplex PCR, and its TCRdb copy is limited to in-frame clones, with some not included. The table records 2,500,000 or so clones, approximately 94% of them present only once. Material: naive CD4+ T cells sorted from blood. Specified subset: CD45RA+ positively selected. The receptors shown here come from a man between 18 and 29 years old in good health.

The CDR3 is CASTRDSPTGELFF. In DNA, the CDR3 is TGCGCCAGCACCAGGGACAGTCCCACCGGGGAGCTGTTTTTT. The chain joins TRBV10-2 to TRBJ2-2; TRBD1 agrees at 7 bases. Germline V gene lookup returns CDR1 WSHSY and CDR2 SAAADI. The CDR3 consists of 14 residues. With 7 bases clipped from V and 4 bases from J, the junction kept 6 bases outside the gene matches.

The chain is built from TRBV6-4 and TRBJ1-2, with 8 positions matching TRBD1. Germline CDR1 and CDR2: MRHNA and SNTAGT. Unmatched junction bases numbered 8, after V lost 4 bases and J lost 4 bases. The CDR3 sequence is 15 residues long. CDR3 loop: CASSALNTGGYGYTF. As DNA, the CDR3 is TGTGCCAGCAGTGCCCTTAATACAGGGGGCTATGGCTACACCTTC.

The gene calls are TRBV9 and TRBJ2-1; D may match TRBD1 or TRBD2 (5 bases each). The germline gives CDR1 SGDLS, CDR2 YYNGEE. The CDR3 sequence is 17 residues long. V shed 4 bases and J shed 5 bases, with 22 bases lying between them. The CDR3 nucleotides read TGTGCCAGCAGCCTTTGGGACGATTCAACCTATGACAATGAGCAGTTCTTC. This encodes CASSLWDDSTYDNEQFF.

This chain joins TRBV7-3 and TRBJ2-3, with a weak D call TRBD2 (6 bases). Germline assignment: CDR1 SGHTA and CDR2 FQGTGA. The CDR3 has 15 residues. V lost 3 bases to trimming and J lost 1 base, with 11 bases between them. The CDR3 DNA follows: TGTGCCAGCAGCTTGGCGGGGAGCGGCACAGATACGCAGTATTTT. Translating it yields CASSLAGSGTDTQYF.

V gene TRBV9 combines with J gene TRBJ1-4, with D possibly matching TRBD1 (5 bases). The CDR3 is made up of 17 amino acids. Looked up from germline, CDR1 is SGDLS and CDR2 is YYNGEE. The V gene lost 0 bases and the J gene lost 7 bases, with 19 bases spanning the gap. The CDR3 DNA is TGTGCCAGCAGCGTAGAGGGGAACGGGGGGATGGGTGAAAAACTGTTTTTT. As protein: CASSVEGNGGMGEKLFF. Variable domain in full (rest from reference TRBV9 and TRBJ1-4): DSGVTQTPKHLITATGQRVTLRCSPRSGDLSVYWYQQSLDQGLQFLIQYYNGEERAKGNILERFSAQQFPDLHSELNLSSLELGDSALYFCASSVEGNGGMGEKLFFGSGTQLSVL.

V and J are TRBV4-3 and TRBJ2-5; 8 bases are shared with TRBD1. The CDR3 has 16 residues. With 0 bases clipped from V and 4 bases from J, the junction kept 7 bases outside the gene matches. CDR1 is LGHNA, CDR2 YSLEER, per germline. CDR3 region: CASSQDSGGRGETQYF. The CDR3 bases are TGCGCCAGCAGCCAAGATTCAGGGGGCCGGGGAGAGACCCAGTACTTC.

CDR3 DNA sequence: TGTGCCAGCAGGTCGGGACAGGTCGGAAGAGATACGCAGTATTTT. Translating it yields CASRSGQVGRDTQYF. V and J are TRBV6-5 and TRBJ2-3; the match to TRBD1 covers 8 bases. The CDR3 extends over 15 amino acids. Germline CDR1 and CDR2: MNHEY and SVGAGI. Trimming at V came to 6 bases and at J to 5 bases, leaving 10 bases not matched to a gene.

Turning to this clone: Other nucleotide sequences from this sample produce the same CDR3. CDR3 bases: TGTGCCAGCTCACCACCGGTCGGTACCGGGGAGCTGTTTTTT. Amino acids: CASSPPVGTGELFF. This rearrangement joins TRBV18 to TRBJ2-2; the D is unclear. The CDR3 extends over 14 amino acids. Germline V gene sequence: CDR1 KGHSH, CDR2 LQKENI. V gave up 0 bases and J gave up 5 bases, with 7 bases separating them.

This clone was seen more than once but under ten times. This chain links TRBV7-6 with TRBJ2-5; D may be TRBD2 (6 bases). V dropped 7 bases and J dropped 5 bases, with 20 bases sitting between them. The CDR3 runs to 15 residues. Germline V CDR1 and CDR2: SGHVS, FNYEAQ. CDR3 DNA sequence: TGTGCCAGCACCATCTCCGCGGGACGGGTTGAGACCCAGTACTTC. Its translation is CASTISAGRVETQYF.

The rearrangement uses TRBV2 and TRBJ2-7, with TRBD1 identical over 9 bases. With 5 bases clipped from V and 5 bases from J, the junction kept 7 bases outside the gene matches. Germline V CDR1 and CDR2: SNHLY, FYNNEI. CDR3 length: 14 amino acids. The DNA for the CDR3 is TGTGCCAGCAGTATGGACAGGGGAGTCGACGAGCAGTACTTC. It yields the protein CASSMDRGVDEQYF.

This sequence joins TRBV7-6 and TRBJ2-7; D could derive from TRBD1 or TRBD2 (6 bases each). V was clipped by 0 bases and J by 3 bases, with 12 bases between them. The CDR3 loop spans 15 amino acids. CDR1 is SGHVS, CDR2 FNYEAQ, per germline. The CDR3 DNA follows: TGTGCCAGCAGCTTAGCCGGGGGCCTTAACTACGAGCAGTACTTC. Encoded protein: CASSLAGGLNYEQYF.

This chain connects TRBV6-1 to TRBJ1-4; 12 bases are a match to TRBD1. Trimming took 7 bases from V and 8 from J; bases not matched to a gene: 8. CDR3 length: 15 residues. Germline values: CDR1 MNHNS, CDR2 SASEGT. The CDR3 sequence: CASNRDRGQEEKLFF. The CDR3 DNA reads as TGTGCCAGCAATAGGGACAGGGGGCAGGAAGAAAAACTGTTTTTT.

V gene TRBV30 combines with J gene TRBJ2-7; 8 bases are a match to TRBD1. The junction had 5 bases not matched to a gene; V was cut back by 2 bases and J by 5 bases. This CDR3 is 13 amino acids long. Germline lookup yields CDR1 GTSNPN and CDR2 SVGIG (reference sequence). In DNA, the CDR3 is TGTGCCTGGAGTCCCGAGACAGGGGACGAGCAGTACTTC. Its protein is CAWSPETGDEQYF. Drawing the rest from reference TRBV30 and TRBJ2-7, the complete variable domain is SQTIHQWPATLVQPVGSPLSLECTVEGTSNPNLYWYRQAAGRGLQLLFYSVGIGQISSEVPQNLSASRPQDRQFILSSKKLLLSDSGFYLCAWSPETGDEQYFGPGTRLTVT.

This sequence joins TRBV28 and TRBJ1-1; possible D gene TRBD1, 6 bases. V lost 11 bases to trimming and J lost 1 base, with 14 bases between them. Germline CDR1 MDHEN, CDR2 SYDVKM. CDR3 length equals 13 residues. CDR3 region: CAGNRRGNTEAFF. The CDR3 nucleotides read TGTGCCGGTAATCGCAGGGGGAACACTGAAGCTTTCTTT.

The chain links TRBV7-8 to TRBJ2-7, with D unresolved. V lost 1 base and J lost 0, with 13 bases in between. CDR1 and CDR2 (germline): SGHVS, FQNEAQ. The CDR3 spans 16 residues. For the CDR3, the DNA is TGTGCCAGCAGCTTAGTGGCACACGGTTTCTCCTACGAGCAGTACTTC. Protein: CASSLVAHGFSYEQYF.

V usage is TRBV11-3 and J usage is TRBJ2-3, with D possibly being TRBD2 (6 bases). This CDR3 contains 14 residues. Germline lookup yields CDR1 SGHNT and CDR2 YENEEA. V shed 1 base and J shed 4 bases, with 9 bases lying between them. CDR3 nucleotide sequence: TGTGCCAGCAGCTTAGGGTCTAGCGCAGATACGCAGTATTTT. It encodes CASSLGSSADTQYF.

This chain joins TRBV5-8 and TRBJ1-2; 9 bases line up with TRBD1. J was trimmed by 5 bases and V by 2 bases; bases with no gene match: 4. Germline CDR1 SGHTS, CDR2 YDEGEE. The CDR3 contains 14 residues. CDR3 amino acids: CASSFSGTGYGYTF. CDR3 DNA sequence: TGTGCCAGCAGCTTTTCCGGGACAGGGTATGGCTACACCTTC.

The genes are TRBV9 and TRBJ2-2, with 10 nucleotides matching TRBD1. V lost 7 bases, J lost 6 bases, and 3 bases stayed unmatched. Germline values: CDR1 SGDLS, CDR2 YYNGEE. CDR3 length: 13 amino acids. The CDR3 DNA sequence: TGTGCCAGCGACAGGGGGCCGGCCGGGGAGCTGTTTTTT. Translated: CASDRGPAGELFF.

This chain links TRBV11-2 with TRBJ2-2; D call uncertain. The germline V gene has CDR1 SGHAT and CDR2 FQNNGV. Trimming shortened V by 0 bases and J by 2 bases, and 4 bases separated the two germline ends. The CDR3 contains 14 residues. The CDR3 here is CASSLDGNTGELFF. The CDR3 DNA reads TGTGCCAGCAGCTTAGACGGAAACACCGGGGAGCTGTTTTTT.